The sequence of this TCR beta chain was determined in a study of shared clonotypes between healthy human individuals (TCRdb year 2020). Looking at the study overall: The cohort included a few men and a couple of women between 18 and 49 years of age. For each donor, three plates each were used for CD4 naive and CD4 memory, two plates were used for CD8 naive, and one plate was used for CD8 memory. To estimate repertoire size and how much clonotypes are shared between individuals, the study performed deep sequencing of blood TCR repertoires from 4 to 6 healthy adults. Libraries were prepared and TCR repertoires were sequenced by different laboratories using diverse techniques, in order to increase sequencing depth and limit assay-specific biases. Each donor's leukapheresis produced roughly between about 0.8 and 8.9 billion PBMCs. What the work shows at the level of the full study, not this receptor alone: Estimated clonotype richness was generally larger for naive than for memory subsets. Rarefaction of sorted-subset datasets indicated incomplete sequencing despite the large sequencing depth. When several donors were compared, the shared fraction of clonotypes was 5% to 6.5% for naive CD4, 3.5% for naive CD8, roughly 2.3% for memory CD4, and around 0.4% for memory CD8. Clonotypes shared by all four sorted-subset donors showed higher generation probabilities than non-shared clonotypes. Pairwise subsampling indicated that sequencing depth was expected to affect the degree of clonotype sharing among donors. Because the study included a small number of donors, the genetic and exposure-history diversity represented was limited. Sampling was restricted to blood, and TCR repertoires in tissues likely differ from the TCR repertoires found in blood.

Using the deep immunoSEQ assay, TCR CDR3 regions were amplified from genomic DNA by multiplex PCR. For each cell subset, the extracted genomic DNA was distributed evenly across all wells of several immunoSEQ 96-well plates, and each plate served as one replicate. Each replicate PCR for sorted subsets received 150 to 250 ng genomic DNA, equal to about 29,000 T cell genomes. Purified libraries were measured with a Qubit 3.0 fluorometer, size-checked on a Bioanalyzer 2100, and measured again with the KAPA Library Quantification kit. Every immunoSEQ 96-well plate was sequenced on a dedicated single-read 150-cycle Illumina NextSeq 550 flow cell. From the authors' description of their analysis: Because the immunoSEQ output held only junctional sequences and lacked quality scores, the filtering could not match the filtering applied to full-length reads. To assign V/J genes and CDR3, sequences were annotated against IMGT germline references using PyIR, a Python wrapper for IgBLAST v1.9. Any read was removed if the V/J assignment was weak (E-value above 1e-6), the CDR3 was missing, or the read contained stop codons, out-of-frame junctions, or ambiguous translated residues. V3J clonotypes were defined as sequences sharing an identical inferred V gene, J gene, and CDR3 amino acid sequence. To compute the percentage overlap between repertoires, the number of shared unique clonotypes was divided by the size of the smaller repertoire. Three approaches were used to assess repertoire richness: RTK rarefaction, the Chao1 estimator, and Recon v2.1 estimates of unobserved clonotypes. OLGA was used to compute generation probabilities for all TCRbeta clonotypes that the gDNA method yielded from a handful of donors. The table was pulled from immuneACCESS by TCRdb, which kept in-frame rearrangements only. Such tables lose some clones; where checked, under half of the loss comes from unresolved V genes, and the rest has no known cause. V, J and clone size were drawn from that table, and D and trimming were deduced from the DNA. The sample data list about 2.4 million clones, and approximately 93% of these were observed just once. The top ten clonotypes cover about 0.34% of the sample.

Comment on this clone: Its antigen is currently not known. No quality values exist for individual bases; no much larger clone is one base distant.

Donors were healthy HIV-negative adults with no recently reported acute infections or vaccinations. All donors were Caucasian adults living in Nashville, Tennessee, USA. CD4+ T cells were enriched through magnetic negative selection, after which naive cells were positively selected on CD45RA and the remaining negative fraction served as the memory subset. After blood collection by leukapheresis, PBMCs were isolated using Ficoll-Histopaque density gradient centrifugation and then cryopreserved in the vapor phase of liquid nitrogen. Analytical flow cytometry was used to check the purity and quantity of each magnetically sorted T cell population. From each sorted fraction, genomic DNA was isolated and quantified by UV absorbance on a Nanodrop 2000c. As encoded in the germline V gene, CDR1 is SNHLY while CDR2 is FYNNEI. V gives up 8 bases and J gives up 8 bases, and the segment between their germline ends measures 18 bases. From its cysteine to its phenylalanine, the CDR3 spans 14 amino acids. Only CDR3 DNA is held: 42 bases, read in frame from base 1.

The sequence links TRBV2 to TRBJ1-4; TRBD1 could be the D gene, as 5 bases match. The receptor comes from a man aged 18 to 29 in good health. Some clones in this sample may be carry-over from other donors' samples. The specimen was naive CD4+ T cells from PBMCs. The sample's cell subset or site, from its label and the paper: CD45RA+ positively selected. CDR3 loop: CASLTGTGGEKLFF. The DNA reads TGTGCCAGCCTAACAGGAACCGGAGGAGAAAAACTGTTTTTT.